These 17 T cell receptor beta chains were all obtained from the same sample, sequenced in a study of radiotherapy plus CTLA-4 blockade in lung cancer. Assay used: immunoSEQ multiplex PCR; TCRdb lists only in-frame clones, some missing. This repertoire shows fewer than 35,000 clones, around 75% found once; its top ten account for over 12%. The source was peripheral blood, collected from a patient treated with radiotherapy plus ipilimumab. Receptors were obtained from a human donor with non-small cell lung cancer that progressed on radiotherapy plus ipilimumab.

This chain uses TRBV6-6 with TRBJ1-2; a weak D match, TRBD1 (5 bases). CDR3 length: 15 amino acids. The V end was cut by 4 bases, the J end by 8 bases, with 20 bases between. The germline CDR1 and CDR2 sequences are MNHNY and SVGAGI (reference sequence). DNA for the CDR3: TGTGCCAGCAGTTCCCCCGACAGTACCCTGGGCGGCTACACCTTC. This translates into CASSSPDSTLGGYTF.

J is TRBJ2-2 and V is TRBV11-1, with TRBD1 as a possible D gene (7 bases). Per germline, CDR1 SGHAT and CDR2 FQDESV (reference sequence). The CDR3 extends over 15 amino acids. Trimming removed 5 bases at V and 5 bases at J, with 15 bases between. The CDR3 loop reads CASSRRGAGTGELFF. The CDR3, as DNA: TGTGCCAGCAGCCGCAGGGGGGCGGGAACCGGGGAGCTGTTTTTT.

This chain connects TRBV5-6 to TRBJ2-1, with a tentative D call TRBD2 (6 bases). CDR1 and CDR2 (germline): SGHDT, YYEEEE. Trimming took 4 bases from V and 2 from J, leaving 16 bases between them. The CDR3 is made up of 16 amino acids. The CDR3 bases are TGTGCCAGCAGCGCCTTACTAGCACGTGCCTACAATGAGCAGTTCTTC. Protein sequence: CASSALLARAYNEQFF.

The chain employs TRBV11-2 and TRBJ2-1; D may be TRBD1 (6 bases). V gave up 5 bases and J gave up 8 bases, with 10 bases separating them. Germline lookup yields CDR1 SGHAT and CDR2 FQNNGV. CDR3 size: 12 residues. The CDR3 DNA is TGTGCCAGCAGCCGAACAGGGTATGAGCAGTTCTTC. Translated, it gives CASSRTGYEQFF.

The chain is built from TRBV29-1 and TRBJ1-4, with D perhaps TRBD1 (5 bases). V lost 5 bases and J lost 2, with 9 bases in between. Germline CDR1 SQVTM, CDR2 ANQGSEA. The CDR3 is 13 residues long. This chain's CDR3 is CSVPGRTNEKLFF. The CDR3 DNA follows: TGCAGCGTTCCAGGGCGTACTAATGAAAAACTGTTTTTT.

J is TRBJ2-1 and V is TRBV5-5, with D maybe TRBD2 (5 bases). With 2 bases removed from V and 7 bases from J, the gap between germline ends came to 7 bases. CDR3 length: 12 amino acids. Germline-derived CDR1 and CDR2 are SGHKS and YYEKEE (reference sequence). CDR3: CASSFPGNEQFF. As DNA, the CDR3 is TGTGCCAGCAGCTTTCCGGGGAATGAGCAGTTCTTC.

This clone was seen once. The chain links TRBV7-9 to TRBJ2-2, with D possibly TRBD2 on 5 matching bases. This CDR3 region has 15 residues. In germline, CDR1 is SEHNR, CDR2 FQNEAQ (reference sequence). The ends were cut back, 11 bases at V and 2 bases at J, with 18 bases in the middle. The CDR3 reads CAHDPGGLNTGELFF. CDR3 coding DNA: TGTGCCCACGATCCAGGAGGCCTCAACACCGGGGAGCTGTTTTTT.

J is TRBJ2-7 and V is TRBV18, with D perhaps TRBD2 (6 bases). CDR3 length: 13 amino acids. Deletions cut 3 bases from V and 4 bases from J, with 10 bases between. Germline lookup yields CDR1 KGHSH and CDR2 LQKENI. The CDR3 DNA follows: TGTGCCAGCTCACCGGCTAGCGATTACGAGCAGTACTTC. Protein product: CASSPASDYEQYF.

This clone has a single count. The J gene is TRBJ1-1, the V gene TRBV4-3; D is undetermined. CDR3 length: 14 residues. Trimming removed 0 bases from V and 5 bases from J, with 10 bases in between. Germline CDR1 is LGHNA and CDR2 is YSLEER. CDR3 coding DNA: TGCGCCAGCAGCCAAGAAAGGTCGCGGACTGAAGCTTTCTTT. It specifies CASSQERSRTEAFF.

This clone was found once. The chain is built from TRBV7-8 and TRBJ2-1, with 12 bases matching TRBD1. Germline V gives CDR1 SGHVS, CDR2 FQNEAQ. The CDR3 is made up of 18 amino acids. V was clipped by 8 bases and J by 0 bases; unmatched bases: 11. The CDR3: CASRGGQGALSSYNEQFF. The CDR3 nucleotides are TGTGCCAGCCGGGGGGGACAGGGGGCTTTGAGCTCCTACAATGAGCAGTTCTTC.

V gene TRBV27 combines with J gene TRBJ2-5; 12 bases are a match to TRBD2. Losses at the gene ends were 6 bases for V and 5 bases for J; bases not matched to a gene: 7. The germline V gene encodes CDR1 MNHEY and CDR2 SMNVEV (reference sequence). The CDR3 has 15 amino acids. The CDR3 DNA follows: TGTGCCAGCAGACGCACTAGCGGGGGGTCGGAGACCCAGTACTTC. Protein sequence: CASRRTSGGSETQYF.

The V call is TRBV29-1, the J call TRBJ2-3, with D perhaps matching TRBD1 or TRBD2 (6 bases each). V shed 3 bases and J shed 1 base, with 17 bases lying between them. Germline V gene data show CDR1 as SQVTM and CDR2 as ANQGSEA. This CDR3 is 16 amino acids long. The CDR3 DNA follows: TGCAGCGTTGAGGGACTCCGGGACAAACGCACAGATACGCAGTATTTT. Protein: CSVEGLRDKRTDTQYF.

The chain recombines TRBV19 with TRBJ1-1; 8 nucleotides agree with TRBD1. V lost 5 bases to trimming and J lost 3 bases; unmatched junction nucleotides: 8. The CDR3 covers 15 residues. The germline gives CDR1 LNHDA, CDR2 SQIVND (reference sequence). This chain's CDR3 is CASSQAGGAYTEAFF. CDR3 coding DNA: TGTGCCAGTAGTCAGGCAGGGGGCGCGTACACTGAAGCTTTCTTT.

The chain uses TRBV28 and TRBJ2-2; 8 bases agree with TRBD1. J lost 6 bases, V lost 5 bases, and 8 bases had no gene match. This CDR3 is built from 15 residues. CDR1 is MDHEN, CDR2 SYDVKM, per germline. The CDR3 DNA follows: TGTGCCAGCAGTCCGCCGGACAGGGATTCCGGGGAGCTGTTTTTT. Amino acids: CASSPPDRDSGELFF.

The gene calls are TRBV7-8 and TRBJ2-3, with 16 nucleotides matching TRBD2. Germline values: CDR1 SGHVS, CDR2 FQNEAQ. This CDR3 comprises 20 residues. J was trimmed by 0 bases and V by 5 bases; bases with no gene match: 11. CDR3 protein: CASSRRVGLAGGVSTDTQYF. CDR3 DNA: TGTGCCAGCAGCCGCCGGGTGGGACTAGCGGGAGGGGTTAGCACAGATACGCAGTATTTT.

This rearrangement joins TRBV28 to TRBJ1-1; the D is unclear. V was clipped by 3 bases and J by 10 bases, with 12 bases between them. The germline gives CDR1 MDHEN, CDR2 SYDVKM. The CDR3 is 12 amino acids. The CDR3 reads CASSFWLNGAFF. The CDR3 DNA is TGTGCCAGCAGTTTCTGGTTGAATGGAGCTTTCTTT.

CDR3 sequence: CASSLRQFNQPQHF. CDR3 DNA sequence: TGTGCCAGCAGTTTAAGACAGTTCAATCAGCCCCAGCATTTT. The chain employs TRBV28 and TRBJ1-5, with a possible D match to TRBD1 (5 bases). Trimming stripped 2 bases from V and 3 bases from J, with 8 bases between. Germline loops: CDR1 MDHEN, CDR2 SYDVKM. The CDR3 totals 14 residues.